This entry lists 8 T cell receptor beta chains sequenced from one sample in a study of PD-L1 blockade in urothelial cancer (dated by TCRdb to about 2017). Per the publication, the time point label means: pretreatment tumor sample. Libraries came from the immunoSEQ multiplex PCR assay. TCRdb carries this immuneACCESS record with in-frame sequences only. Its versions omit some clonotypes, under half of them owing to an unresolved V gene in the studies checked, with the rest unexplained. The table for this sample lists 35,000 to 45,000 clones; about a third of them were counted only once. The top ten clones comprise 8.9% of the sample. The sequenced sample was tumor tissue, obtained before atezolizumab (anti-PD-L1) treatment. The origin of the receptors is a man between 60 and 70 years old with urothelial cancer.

In nucleotides, the CDR3 is TGTGCCAGCGGAGGGACAGGGAATACCTACGAGCAGTACTTC. Translating gives CASGGTGNTYEQYF. The chain couples TRBV11-3 to TRBJ2-7; 9 nucleotides align to TRBD1. J was trimmed by 2 bases and V by 8 bases; bases with no gene match: 7. This CDR3 is built from 14 residues. Germline V lookup: CDR1 SGHNT, CDR2 YENEEA. The full variable domain, completed using reference TRBV11-3 and TRBJ2-7, is EAGVVQSPRYKIIEKKQPVAFWCNPISGHNTLYWYLQNLGQGPELLIRYENEEAVDDSQLPKDRFSAERLKGVDSTLKIQPAELGDSAVYLCASGGTGNTYEQYFGPGTRLTVT.

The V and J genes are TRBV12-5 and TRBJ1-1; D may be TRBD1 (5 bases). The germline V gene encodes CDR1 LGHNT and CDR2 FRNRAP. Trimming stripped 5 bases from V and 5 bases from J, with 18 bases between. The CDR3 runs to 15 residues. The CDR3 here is CASGEPGAGKTEAFF. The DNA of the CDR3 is TGTGCTAGTGGTGAACCCGGGGCGGGGAAAACTGAAGCTTTCTTT.

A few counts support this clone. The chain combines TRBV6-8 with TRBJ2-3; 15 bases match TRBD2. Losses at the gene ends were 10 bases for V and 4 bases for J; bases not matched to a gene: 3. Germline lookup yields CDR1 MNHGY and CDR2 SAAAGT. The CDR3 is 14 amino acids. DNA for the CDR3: TGTGCCATCGGACTAGCGGGAGGGTCAGATACGCAGTATTTT. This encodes CAIGLAGGSDTQYF.

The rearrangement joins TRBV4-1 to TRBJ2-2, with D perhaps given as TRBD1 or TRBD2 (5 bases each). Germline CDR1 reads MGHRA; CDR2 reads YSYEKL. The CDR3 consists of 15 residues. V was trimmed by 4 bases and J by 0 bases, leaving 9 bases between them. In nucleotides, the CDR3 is TGCGCCAGCAGCCGACCGGGACCGAACACCGGGGAGCTGTTTTTT. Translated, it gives CASSRPGPNTGELFF.

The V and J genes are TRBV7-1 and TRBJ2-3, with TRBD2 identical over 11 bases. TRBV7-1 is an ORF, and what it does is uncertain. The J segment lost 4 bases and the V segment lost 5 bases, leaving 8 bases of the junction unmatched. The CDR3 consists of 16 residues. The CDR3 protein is CASSVALAGGSDTQYF. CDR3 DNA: TGTGCCAGCAGCGTAGCGCTAGCGGGAGGCTCAGATACGCAGTATTTT.

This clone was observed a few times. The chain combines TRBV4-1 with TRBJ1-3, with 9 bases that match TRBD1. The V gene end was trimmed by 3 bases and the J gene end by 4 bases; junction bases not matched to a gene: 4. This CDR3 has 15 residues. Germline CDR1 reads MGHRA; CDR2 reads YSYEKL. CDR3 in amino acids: CASSQTGGAGNTIYF. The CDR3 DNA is TGCGCCAGCAGCCAGACAGGGGGAGCCGGAAACACCATATATTTT.

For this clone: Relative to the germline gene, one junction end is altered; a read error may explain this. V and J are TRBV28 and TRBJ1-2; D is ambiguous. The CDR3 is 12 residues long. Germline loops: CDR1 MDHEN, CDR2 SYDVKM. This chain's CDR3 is CASSLSKYGYTF. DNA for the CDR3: TGTGCCAGCAGTTTATCTAAATATGGCTACACCTTC.

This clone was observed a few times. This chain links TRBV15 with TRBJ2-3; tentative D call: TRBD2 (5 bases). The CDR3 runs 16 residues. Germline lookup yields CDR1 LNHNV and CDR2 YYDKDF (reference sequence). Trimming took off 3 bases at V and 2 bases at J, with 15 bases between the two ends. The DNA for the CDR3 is TGTGCCACCAGCAGGGCCGGAACGGGGTCCACAGATACGCAGTATTTT. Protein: CATSRAGTGSTDTQYF.